This T cell receptor (beta chain) emerged from a study of T cell repertoires in cytomegalovirus infection. From the reads, TCRdb called clonotypes with MiXCR, one entry per CDR3 protein. The table lists 600,000 to 800,000 distinct CDR3 sequences, roughly a quarter of them singletons, with approximately 8% in the top ten. The germline V gene has CDR1 DFQATT and CDR2 SNEGSKA (reference sequence). V gave up 4 bases and J gave up 2 bases, with 10 bases separating them. This CDR3 comprises 13 residues. The chain joins TRBV20-1 to TRBJ2-3; TRBD2 might be the D (6 bases). The sequencing input was CD8+ T cells from PBMCs. This receptor was obtained from a human donor in good health (CMV status not recorded). Some clones in this sample may be carry-over from other donors' samples. Here the CDR3 DNA reads TGCAGTGCTACCGGGACTTACACAGATACGCAGTATTTT. Encoded protein: CSATGTYTDTQYF.